This TCR beta chain was obtained from a study of blood T cell repertoires in COVID-19. The overall study: Acute and convalescent COVID-19 samples came from the United States, Italy and Spain. In each case, the material was cDNA or gDNA derived from T cells, B-cell-depleted T cells, or PBMCs.

Enrolment of Seattle patients took place during active infection, and they were followed longitudinally. The germline V gene has CDR1 LNHNV and CDR2 YYDKDF (reference sequence). Trimming cost V 0 bases and J 3 bases; bases outside gene matches: 2. The CDR3 has 14 residues. The authors' processing: From reference gene primer amplification, estimates of nucleated cell counts were derived. Here immunoSEQ multiplex PCR was the method, and the copy in TCRdb shows in-frame clones only, minus some. V and J calls and clone size are as listed in that table; D and trimming were resolved from the DNA. The sample includes about 370,000 clones, more than 70% of them seen just once.

The chain links TRBV15 to TRBJ2-7; TRBD2 matches 7 bases. Sequencing input: peripheral blood. The sequence was collected from a woman in her twenties or thirties with COVID-19, enrolled during active disease. DNA for the CDR3: TGTGCCACCAGCAGAGAACCTAGCGGCTACGAGCAGTACTTC. Translated: CATSREPSGYEQYF. The full variable domain, its missing parts supplied by reference TRBV15 and TRBJ2-7, is DAMVIQNPRYQVTQFGKPVTLSCSQTLNHNVMYWYQQKSSQAPKLLFHYYDKDFNNEADTPDNFQSRRPNTSFCFLDIRSPGLGDTAMYLCATSREPSGYEQYFGPGTRLTVT.